This passage covers 28 T cell receptor beta chains from one sample sequenced in a study of blood T cell repertoires in COVID-19. Here immunoSEQ multiplex PCR was the method, and the copy in TCRdb shows in-frame clones only, minus some. There are hundreds of thousands of clones in the sample; roughly 87% occur only once, and 2% to 2.5% lies in the top ten. Sequencing was performed on PBMCs or T cells enriched from blood (not recorded which). The receptors come from a woman aged 40 to 50 with acute COVID-19.

This chain uses TRBV20-1 with TRBJ2-3; 9 positions agree with TRBD2. The V segment lost 3 bases and the J segment 0 bases; nucleotides outside the gene matches: 4. The germline CDR1 and CDR2 sequences are DFQATT and SNEGSKA (reference sequence). The CDR3 totals 15 residues. The CDR3 coding sequence is TGCAGTGCTAGTAGCGGGGGCTCTAGCACAGATACGCAGTATTTT. Translating it yields CSASSGGSSTDTQYF.

This chain uses TRBV5-5 with TRBJ2-3; a possible D gene is TRBD2 (5 bases). The germline V gene has CDR1 SGHKS and CDR2 YYEKEE (reference sequence). The CDR3 has 13 residues. The ends were cut back, 9 bases at V and 5 bases at J, with 16 bases in the middle. CDR3 sequence: CAISNGVGDTQYF. In DNA form, the CDR3 reads TGTGCCATCTCGAACGGGGTGGGAGATACGCAGTATTTT. The complete variable domain, with remaining parts taken from reference TRBV5-5 and TRBJ2-3, reads DAGVTQSPTHLIKTRGQQVTLRCSPISGHKSVSWYQQVLGQGPQFIFQYYEKEERGRGNFPDRFSARQFPNYSSELNVNALLLGDSALYLCAISNGVGDTQYFGPGTRLTVL.

The J gene is TRBJ1-3, the V gene TRBV9; TRBD1 might be the D (6 bases). Between the trimmed V and J ends, which lost 4 bases and 4 bases, there was a span of 15 bases. Germline-derived CDR1 and CDR2 are SGDLS and YYNGEE. The CDR3 length is 15 residues. CDR3 DNA sequence: TGTGCCAGCAGCCGGGACATGGTGACAGGAAACACCATATATTTT. Its translation: CASSRDMVTGNTIYF.

This chain joins TRBV5-8 and TRBJ2-7; 8 bases fit TRBD1. Trimming at V came to 2 bases and at J to 3 bases, leaving 4 bases not matched to a gene. Germline V gene sequence: CDR1 SGHTS, CDR2 YDEGEE. There are 14 residues in the CDR3. The CDR3 DNA is TGTGCCAGCAGCTTACAGGGGGGTAGCTACGAGCAGTACTTC. Translating gives CASSLQGGSYEQYF.

The J gene is TRBJ2-3, the V gene TRBV6-5, with D possibly matching TRBD1 (5 bases). The germline gives CDR1 MNHEY, CDR2 SVGAGI. This CDR3 is built from 13 residues. V was pared by 6 bases and J by 3 bases, with 10 bases between. CDR3 sequence reads: CASRKAGTDTQYF. The CDR3, as DNA: TGTGCCAGCAGAAAAGCAGGGACAGATACGCAGTATTTT.

The gene calls are TRBV30 and TRBJ2-1; 7 bases match TRBD1. The germline V gene has CDR1 GTSNPN and CDR2 SVGIG (reference sequence). The V and J ends lost 3 bases and 6 bases, in that order; junction bases with no gene match: 5. This CDR3 spans 13 amino acids. The CDR3 coding sequence is TGTGCCTGGAGCCGGGACAGTATCAATGAGCAGTTCTTC. This translates into CAWSRDSINEQFF.

The rearrangement joins TRBV5-6 to TRBJ2-1, with 7 bases matching TRBD1. Trimming cost V 4 bases and J 9 bases; bases outside gene matches: 7. The CDR3 contains 13 residues. CDR1 is SGHDT and CDR2 is YYEEEE in the germline V gene. The CDR3 DNA reads as TGTGCCAGCAGCCTGAGGGGGCGCGGTGAGCAGTTCTTC. The encoded protein is CASSLRGRGEQFF.

This chain uses TRBV5-1 with TRBJ1-2; 7 bases match TRBD1. CDR1 and CDR2 from the germline V gene are SGHRS and YFSETQ. The ends lost 4 bases at V and 8 bases at J; junction bases unmatched: 8. The CDR3 totals 13 residues. The CDR3 loop reads CASSPETGSGYTF. CDR3 coding DNA: TGCGCCAGCAGCCCAGAGACAGGGAGCGGCTACACCTTC.

The chain uses TRBV7-9 and TRBJ2-3; 10 bases are shared with TRBD1. J lost 4 bases, V lost 6 bases, and 10 bases had no gene match. CDR1 is SEHNR, CDR2 FQNEAQ, per germline (reference sequence). The CDR3 totals 16 residues. The CDR3 coding sequence is TGTGCCAGCAGTCCCTTCCGGGACAGGGGCGCAGATACGCAGTATTTT. It yields the protein CASSPFRDRGADTQYF.

The chain recombines TRBV4-1 with TRBJ2-1; D gene ambiguous. CDR1 is MGHRA, CDR2 YSYEKL, per germline. V was shortened by 1 base and J by 8 bases, with 9 bases between the two germline ends. This CDR3 has 13 amino acids. CDR3 protein: CASSQGLSYEQFF. The CDR3 coding sequence is TGCGCCAGCAGCCAAGGGCTTTCCTATGAGCAGTTCTTC.

The chain combines TRBV7-9 with TRBJ1-6; weak D call: TRBD1 (5 bases). The CDR3 is made up of 16 amino acids. Germline CDR1 and CDR2: SEHNR and FQNEAQ (reference sequence). V was shortened by 2 bases and J by 6 bases, with 14 bases between the two germline ends. The DNA for the CDR3 is TGTGCCAGCAGCTTACAAGGGGCGGGATTTAATTCACCCCTCCACTTT. Protein product: CASSLQGAGFNSPLHF.

This chain connects TRBV27 to TRBJ2-7, with D unresolved. The V end was cut by 4 bases, the J end by 3 bases, with 10 bases between. The CDR3 length is 13 residues. The germline V gene has CDR1 MNHEY and CDR2 SMNVEV (reference sequence). The CDR3 region is CASSSGLYYEQYF. In DNA, the CDR3 is TGTGCCAGCAGTTCAGGCCTATACTACGAGCAGTACTTC.

In its sample, this clone was seen a few times. The gene calls are TRBV27 and TRBJ2-2; D might be TRBD1 (6 bases). The germline V gene has CDR1 MNHEY and CDR2 SMNVEV (reference sequence). The V end lost 4 bases, the J end lost 3 bases, and 9 bases lay between the germline ends. The CDR3 length is 14 residues. This CDR3 reads CASSYQGYTGELFF. The CDR3 coding sequence is TGTGCCAGCAGTTATCAGGGGTACACCGGGGAGCTGTTTTTT.

This rearrangement joins TRBV11-2 to TRBJ2-7, with 8 bases matching TRBD1. Germline V CDR1 and CDR2: SGHAT, FQNNGV. Losses at the gene ends were 5 bases for V and 2 bases for J; bases not matched to a gene: 11. The CDR3 length is 16 residues. The CDR3 DNA is TGTGCCAGCAGCAATAGCCCGGACAGGGCGACCTACGAGCAGTACTTC. It encodes CASSNSPDRATYEQYF.

CDR3 protein: CASRAVGQGYGYTF. The CDR3, as DNA: TGTGCCAGCAGGGCCGTAGGACAGGGGTATGGCTACACCTTC. V usage is TRBV5-5 and J usage is TRBJ1-2; 9 positions agree with TRBD1. Germline V gene data show CDR1 as SGHKS and CDR2 as YYEKEE (reference sequence). The V and J ends lost 5 bases and 5 bases, in that order; junction bases with no gene match: 7. The CDR3 totals 14 residues.

The count of this clone is one. The chain links TRBV7-2 to TRBJ1-6; no clear D gene. Trimming removed 1 base from V and 14 bases from J, with 15 bases in between. Germline CDR1 SGHTA, CDR2 FQGNSA. The CDR3 has 14 residues. This chain's CDR3 is CASSLVGAGRTLHF. CDR3 in DNA: TGTGCCAGCAGCTTAGTGGGAGCGGGGAGAACCCTCCACTTT. The full variable domain, rest sourced from reference TRBV7-2 and TRBJ1-6, is GAGVSQSPSNKVTEKGKDVELRCDPISGHTALYWYRQSLGQGLEFLIYFQGNSAPDKSGLPSDRFSAERTGGSVSTLTIQRTQQEDSAVYLCASSLVGAGRTLHFGNGTRLTVT.

This rearrangement joins TRBV7-9 to TRBJ2-2, with D tentatively TRBD1 (6 bases). Trimming cost V 4 bases and J 5 bases, with 17 bases left between them. This CDR3 spans 16 amino acids. Germline-derived CDR1 and CDR2 are SEHNR and FQNEAQ (reference sequence). CDR3 amino acids: CASSYLQGDATGELFF. CDR3 coding DNA: TGTGCCAGCAGCTATCTACAGGGTGATGCAACCGGGGAGCTGTTTTTT. The variable domain in full, completed from reference TRBV7-9 and TRBJ2-2, reads DTGVSQNPRHKITKRGQNVTFRCDPISEHNRLYWYRQTLGQGPEFLTYFQNEAQLEKSRLLSDRFSAERPKGSFSTLEIQRTEQGDSAMYLCASSYLQGDATGELFFGEGSRLTVL.

The J gene is TRBJ2-3, the V gene TRBV7-2, with D hard to call. The V and J ends lost 3 bases and 0 bases respectively, with 10 bases between them. The length of the CDR3 is 15 residues. The V gene's germline CDR1 is SGHTA and CDR2 FQGNSA. This chain's CDR3 is CASSFGGTSTDTQYF. The CDR3 nucleotides read TGTGCCAGCAGCTTCGGCGGAACTAGCACAGATACGCAGTATTTT.

The chain couples TRBV5-1 to TRBJ2-2; D might be TRBD1 (5 bases). The CDR3 totals 13 residues. CDR1 and CDR2 (germline): SGHRS, YFSETQ. Trimming removed 4 bases at V and 7 bases at J, with 11 bases between. The CDR3 coding sequence is TGCGCCAGCAGCGGAACAGGCTTCGGGGAGCTGTTTTTT. Amino acid sequence: CASSGTGFGELFF. The variable domain in full, completed from reference TRBV5-1 and TRBJ2-2, reads KAGVTQTPRYLIKTRGQQVTLSCSPISGHRSVSWYQQTPGQGLQFLFEYFSETQRNKGNFPGRFSGRQFSNSRSEMNVSTLELGDSALYLCASSGTGFGELFFGEGSRLTVL.

The CDR3 nucleotides read TGTGCCAGCAGCCACCACACGTTATTTGAAGCTTTCTTT. Translation gives CASSHHTLFEAFF. J is TRBJ1-1 and V is TRBV6-6; D remains ambiguous. Germline V CDR1 and CDR2: MNHNY, SVGAGI (reference sequence). The CDR3 is 13 residues long. Trimming stripped 6 bases from V and 7 bases from J, with 15 bases between.

The V and J genes are TRBV13 and TRBJ1-4; 10 bases align to TRBD1. The CDR3 has 15 amino acids. V trimming: 4 bases; J trimming: 8 bases; junction bases outside the gene matches: 7. Germline CDR1 is PRHDT and CDR2 is FYEKMQ (reference sequence). The DNA for the CDR3 is TGTGCCAGCAGCTCCCCCGGGACAGGGGTGGAAAAACTGTTTTTT. Protein sequence: CASSSPGTGVEKLFF.

The chain is built from TRBV2 and TRBJ1-3, with unresolved D. The CDR3 is 13 amino acids. Germline V gives CDR1 SNHLY, CDR2 FYNNEI. The ends were cut back, 6 bases at V and 4 bases at J, with 10 bases in the middle. The CDR3: CASSRQAGNTIYF. The CDR3 DNA is TGTGCCAGCAGCAGACAAGCCGGAAACACCATATATTTT.

On this clone: In the same sample, other DNA sequences code for this CDR3. The CDR3 region is CASRDRDQPQHF. The CDR3 DNA reads TGCGCCAGCAGGGACAGGGACCAGCCCCAGCATTTT. This sequence joins TRBV10-2 and TRBJ1-5; TRBD1 agrees at 8 bases. V gave up 6 bases and J gave up 7 bases; unmatched junction bases: 2. Looked up from germline, CDR1 is WSHSY and CDR2 is SAAADI. CDR3 length equals 12 residues.

This clone is a singleton in its sample. The J gene is TRBJ2-7, the V gene TRBV6-5; no clear D gene. Germline V gene data show CDR1 as MNHEY and CDR2 as SVGAGI. There are 10 residues in the CDR3. V was clipped by 7 bases and J by 2 bases, with 3 bases between them. The CDR3 DNA reads TGTGCCAGCACCGCCTACGAGCAGTACTTC. Translated: CASTAYEQYF.

The V call is TRBV2, the J call TRBJ2-7; D is perhaps TRBD1 (5 bases). The CDR3 runs to 12 residues. Germline V gene data show CDR1 as SNHLY and CDR2 as FYNNEI. Trimming cost V 6 bases and J 2 bases, with 8 bases left between them. The CDR3 DNA reads as TGTGCCAGCAGGCCAGGGACCTACGAGCAGTACTTC. Encoded protein: CASRPGTYEQYF.

The V and J genes are TRBV18 and TRBJ2-2; 8 positions match TRBD1. The V gene end was trimmed by 0 bases and the J gene end by 0 bases; junction bases not matched to a gene: 9. The CDR3 sequence is 19 residues long. CDR1 is KGHSH and CDR2 is LQKENI in the germline V gene. CDR3 region: CASSPPGQEIPANTGELFF. The CDR3 DNA reads TGTGCCAGCTCACCACCGGGACAGGAGATTCCCGCGAACACCGGGGAGCTGTTTTTT.

The chain recombines TRBV3-1 (or the pseudogene TRBV3-2) with TRBJ2-3; 9 bases match TRBD1. The ends lost 5 bases at V and 2 bases at J; junction bases unmatched: 5. The CDR3 consists of 15 residues. CDR1 is LGHDT and CDR2 is YNNKEL in the germline V gene (reference sequence). In nucleotides, the CDR3 is TGTGCCAGCAGCAGCCGGGACAGGGTCACAGATACGCAGTATTTT. Amino acid sequence: CASSSRDRVTDTQYF.

This chain uses TRBV7-9 with TRBJ2-7; no firm D call. The CDR3 covers 16 residues. Germline CDR1 SEHNR, CDR2 FQNEAQ (reference sequence). V lost 1 base, J lost 4 bases, and 17 bases lay in between. The CDR3 sequence is CASSLDVVGSSYEQYF. The CDR3, as DNA: TGTGCCAGCAGCTTAGATGTTGTGGGCAGTTCGTACGAGCAGTACTTC. Looking up the rest from reference TRBV7-9 and TRBJ2-7 gives the full variable domain: DTGVSQNPRHKITKRGQNVTFRCDPISEHNRLYWYRQTLGQGPEFLTYFQNEAQLEKSRLLSDRFSAERPKGSFSTLEIQRTEQGDSAMYLCASSLDVVGSSYEQYFGPGTRLTVT.